This TCR beta chain stems from a study of regulatory dendritic cells for organ transplantation. Study background: Regulatory dendritic cells came from monocytes given vitamin D3 and IL-10. Dendritic cell cultures received LPS on day 6. The study, taken as a whole, reports: Memory CD8+ clonal expansion seemed more limited with regulatory than mature dendritic cells.

This clone was picked up a small number of times. Its antigen is not known. The J segment lost 2 bases and the V segment lost 4 bases, leaving 13 bases of the junction unmatched. Germline CDR1 LNHDA, CDR2 SQIVND (reference sequence). The CDR3 spans 17 residues. Sorted T cells were CFSE-labeled and cultured roughly five days with allogeneic regulatory or mature dendritic cells at 1:10. FACS sorted CD4+ or CD8+ T cells into CD45RA+ naive and CD45RO+ memory. Profiled with immunoSEQ multiplex PCR; TCRdb holds only in-frame clones, not every one. The table has some 11,000 clones, 60% to 80% seen once. V and J are TRBV19 and TRBJ1-2; TRBD1 matches 7 bases. Sequences were obtained from naive CD4+ T cells from blood cultured with regulatory dendritic cells. Subset described: CD45RA+ naive T cells. The source is a human donor in good health. CDR3 coding DNA: TGTGCCAGTAGTAGAACAGGGACAGCAGCTTTCAACTATGGCTACACCTTC. Translation: CASSRTGTAAFNYGYTF.